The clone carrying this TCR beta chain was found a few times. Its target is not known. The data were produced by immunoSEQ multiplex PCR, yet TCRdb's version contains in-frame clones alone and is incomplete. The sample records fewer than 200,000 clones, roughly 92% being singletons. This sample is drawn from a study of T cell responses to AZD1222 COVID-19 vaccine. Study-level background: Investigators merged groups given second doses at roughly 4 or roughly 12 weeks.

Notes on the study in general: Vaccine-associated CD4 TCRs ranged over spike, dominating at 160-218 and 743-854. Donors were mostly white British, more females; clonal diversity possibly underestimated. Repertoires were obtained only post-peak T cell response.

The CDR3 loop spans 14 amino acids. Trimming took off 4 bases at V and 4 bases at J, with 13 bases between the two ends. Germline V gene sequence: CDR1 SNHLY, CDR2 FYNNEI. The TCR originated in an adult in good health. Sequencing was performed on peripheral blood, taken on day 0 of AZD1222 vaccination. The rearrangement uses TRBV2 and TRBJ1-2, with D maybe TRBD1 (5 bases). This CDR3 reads CASSGGTPFYGYTF. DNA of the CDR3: TGTGCCAGCAGTGGCGGGACCCCCTTCTATGGCTACACCTTC. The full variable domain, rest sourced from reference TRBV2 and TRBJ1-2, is EPEVTQTPSHQVTQMGQEVILRCVPISNHLYFYWYRQILGQKVEFLVSFYNNEISEKSEIFDDQFSVERPDGSNFTLKIRSTKLEDSAMYFCASSGGTPFYGYTFGSGTRLTVV.